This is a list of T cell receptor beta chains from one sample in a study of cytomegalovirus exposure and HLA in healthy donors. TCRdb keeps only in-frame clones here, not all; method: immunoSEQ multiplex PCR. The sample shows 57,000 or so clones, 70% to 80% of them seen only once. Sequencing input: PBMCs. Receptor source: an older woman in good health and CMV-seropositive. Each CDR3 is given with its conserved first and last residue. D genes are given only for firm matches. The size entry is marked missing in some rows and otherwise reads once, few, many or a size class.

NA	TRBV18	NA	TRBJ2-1	TGTGCCAGCTCTCTAAATTCCAATGAGCAGTTCTTC	CASSLNSNEQFF
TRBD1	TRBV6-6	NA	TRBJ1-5	TGTGCCAGCACCCAGACAGGGGGCTGGAATCAGCCCCAGCATTTT	CASTQTGGWNQPQHF
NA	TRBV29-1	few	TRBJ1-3	TGCAGCGTTGTGGGTCGACTCTCTGGAAACACCATATATTTT	CSVVGRLSGNTIYF
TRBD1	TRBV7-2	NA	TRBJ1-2	TGTGCCAGCAGCCCAGGACAGGGGGAGGTCTATGGCTACACCTTC	CASSPGQGEVYGYTF
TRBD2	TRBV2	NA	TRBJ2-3	TGTGCCAGCGGAGCGGGGCTGGACACAGATACGCAGTATTTT	CASGAGLDTDTQYF
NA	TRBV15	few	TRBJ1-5	TGTGCCACCAGCAGAGAAATGCAGATTTATAGCAATCAGCCCCAGCATTTT	CATSREMQIYSNQPQHF
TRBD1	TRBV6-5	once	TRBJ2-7	TGTGCCAGCGGGGAAGCAGGGGGCCCCTACGAGCAGTACTTC	CASGEAGGPYEQYF
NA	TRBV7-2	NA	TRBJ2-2	TGTGCCAGCAGGTCCAGGGGTGGAACCGGGGAGCTGTTTTTT	CASRSRGGTGELFF
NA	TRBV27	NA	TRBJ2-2	TGTGCCAGCAGTAACGACTGGAACACCGGGGAGCTGTTTTTT	CASSNDWNTGELFF
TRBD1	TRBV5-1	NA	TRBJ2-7	TGCGCCAGCAGCTACGGACAGGGGGCAGGGGAGCAGTACTTC	CASSYGQGAGEQYF
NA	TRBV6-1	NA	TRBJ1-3	TGTGCCAGCAGGGGCTTAGCTGGAAACACCATATATTTT	CASRGLAGNTIYF
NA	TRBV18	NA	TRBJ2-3	TGTGCCAGCTCACCACCGGGGGGGCTCGTTATAAATACGCAGTATTTT	CASSPPGGLVINTQYF
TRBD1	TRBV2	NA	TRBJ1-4	TGTGCCAGCAGACAACAGGGGGCGAACTATAATGAAAAACTGTTTTTT	CASRQQGANYNEKLFF
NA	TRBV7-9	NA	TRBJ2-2	TGTGCCAGCAGCTTAGGGTCGGGAACCGGGGAGCTGTTTTTT	CASSLGSGTGELFF
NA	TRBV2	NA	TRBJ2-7	TGTGCCAGCAGCCCGGACACATCCTACGAGCAGTACTTC	CASSPDTSYEQYF
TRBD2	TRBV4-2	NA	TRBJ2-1	TGTGCCAGCAGCCATACCACTAGCGGGGGTACCTATGAGCAGTTCTTC	CASSHTTSGGTYEQFF
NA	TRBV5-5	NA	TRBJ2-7	TGTGCCAGCAGCTTTGGCGGGGTGGGTCCCTACGAGCAGTACTTC	CASSFGGVGPYEQYF
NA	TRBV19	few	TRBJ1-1	TGTGCCAGTAGTAACTATGGAGGTCAACCTGAAGCTTTCTTT	CASSNYGGQPEAFF
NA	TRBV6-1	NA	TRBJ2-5	TGTGCCAGCAGTGGTTACAGGGAAAGGGGTCAGACCCAGTACTTC	CASSGYRERGQTQYF
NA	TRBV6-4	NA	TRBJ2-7	TGTGCCAGCAGTGACTCTCTACCCCCGGGGTTCTACGAGCAGTACTTC	CASSDSLPPGFYEQYF
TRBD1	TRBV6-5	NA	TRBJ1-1	TGTGCCAGCACCCTAGACAGGGGCGAGACTGAAGCTTTCTTT	CASTLDRGETEAFF
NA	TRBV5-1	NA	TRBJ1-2	TGCGCCAGCAGCTTGACAGGGAATGGCTACACCTTC	CASSLTGNGYTF
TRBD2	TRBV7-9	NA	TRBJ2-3	TGTGCCAGCAGCTTAGTCGGGGGGGGTGCAGATACGCAGTATTTT	CASSLVGGGADTQYF
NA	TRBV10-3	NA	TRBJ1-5	TGTGCCATCAGTGAGTCTTTGGGGGGAGGCAATCAGCCCCAGCATTTT	CAISESLGGGNQPQHF